This T cell receptor (beta chain) was recorded in a study of cytomegalovirus exposure and HLA in healthy donors. Study-level points and caveats: In the approximately 120 validation repertoires, a later analysis found that first-cohort TCR clusters tended to co-occur. The study labeled about 160 TCR beta chains cytomegalovirus-associated.

Details on this clone: Its matching antigen is unknown.

TCRdb keeps only in-frame clones here, not all; method: immunoSEQ multiplex PCR. This table has 200,000 to 250,000 clones, 85% to 95% appearing once. CDR1 is KGHSY, CDR2 FQNENV, per germline. This CDR3 has 14 residues. V lost 4 bases to trimming and J lost 6 bases, with 12 bases between them. The donors were part of the approximately 120-subject validation cohort, which stood apart from the approximately 670-subject first cohort. This clonotype was obtained from a woman aged 18-30 years in good health and CMV-seronegative. The genes are TRBV16 and TRBJ2-2, with D tentatively TRBD1 (5 bases). Sequences were obtained from PBMCs. CDR3 sequence: CASSLRQSAGELFF. As DNA, the CDR3 is TGTGCCAGCAGCCTGAGACAGTCGGCCGGGGAGCTGTTTTTT.